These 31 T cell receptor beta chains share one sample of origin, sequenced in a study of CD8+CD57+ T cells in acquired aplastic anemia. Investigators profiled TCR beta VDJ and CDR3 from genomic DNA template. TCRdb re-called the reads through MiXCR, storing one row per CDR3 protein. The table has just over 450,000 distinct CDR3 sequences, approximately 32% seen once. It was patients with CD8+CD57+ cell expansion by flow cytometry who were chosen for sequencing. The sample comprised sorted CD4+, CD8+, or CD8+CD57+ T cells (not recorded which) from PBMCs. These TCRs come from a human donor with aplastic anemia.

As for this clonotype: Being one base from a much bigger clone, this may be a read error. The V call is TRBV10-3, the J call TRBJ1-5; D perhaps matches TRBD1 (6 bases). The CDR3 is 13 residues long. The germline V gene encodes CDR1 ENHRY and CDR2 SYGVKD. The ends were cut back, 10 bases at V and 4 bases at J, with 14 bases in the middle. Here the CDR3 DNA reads TGTGCCAGCGGCCAGGGGAAGAATCAGCCCCAGCATTTT. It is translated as CASGQGKNQPQHF.

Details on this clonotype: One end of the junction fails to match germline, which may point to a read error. Here the CDR3 reads CAGSASGRGEQFF. CDR3 sequence (DNA): TGCGCCGGCAGTGCTAGCGGGAGAGGGGAGCAGTTCTTC. The rearrangement links TRBV10-1 to TRBJ2-1; 10 bases are a match to TRBD2. CDR1 and CDR2 (germline): WNHNN, SYGVQD (reference sequence). The CDR3 sequence is 13 residues long.

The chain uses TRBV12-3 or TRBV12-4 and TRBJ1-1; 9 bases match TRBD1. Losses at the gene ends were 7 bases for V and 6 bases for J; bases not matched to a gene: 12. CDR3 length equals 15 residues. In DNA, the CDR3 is TGTGCCAGCACCATCTCCCGGGACAGGGTGCCTGAAGCTTTCTTT. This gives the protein CASTISRDRVPEAFF.

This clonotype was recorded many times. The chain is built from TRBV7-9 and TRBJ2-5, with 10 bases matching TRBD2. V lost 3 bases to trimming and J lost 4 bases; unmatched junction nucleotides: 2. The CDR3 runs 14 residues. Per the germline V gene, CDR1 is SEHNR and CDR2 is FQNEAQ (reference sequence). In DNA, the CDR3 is TGTGCCAGCAGCTTTAGGACTAGCGGAGAGACCCAGTACTTC. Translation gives CASSFRTSGETQYF.

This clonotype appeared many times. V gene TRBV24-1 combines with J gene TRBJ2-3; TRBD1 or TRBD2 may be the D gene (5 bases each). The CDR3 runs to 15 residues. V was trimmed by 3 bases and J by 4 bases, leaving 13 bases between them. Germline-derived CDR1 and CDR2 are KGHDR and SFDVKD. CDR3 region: CATSDLTGTSDTQYF. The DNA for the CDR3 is TGTGCCACCAGTGATCTAACCGGGACGTCAGATACGCAGTATTTT.

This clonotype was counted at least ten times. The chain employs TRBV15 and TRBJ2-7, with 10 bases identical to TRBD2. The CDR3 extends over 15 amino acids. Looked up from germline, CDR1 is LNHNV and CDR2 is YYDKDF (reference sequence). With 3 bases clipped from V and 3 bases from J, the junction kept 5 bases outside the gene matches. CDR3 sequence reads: CATSSGLAVGYEQYF. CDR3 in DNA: TGTGCCACCAGCAGCGGACTAGCGGTCGGCTACGAGCAGTACTTC. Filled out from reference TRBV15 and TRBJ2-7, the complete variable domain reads DAMVIQNPRYQVTQFGKPVTLSCSQTLNHNVMYWYQQKSSQAPKLLFHYYDKDFNNEADTPDNFQSRRPNTSFCFLDIRSPGLGDTAMYLCATSSGLAVGYEQYFGPGTRLTVT.

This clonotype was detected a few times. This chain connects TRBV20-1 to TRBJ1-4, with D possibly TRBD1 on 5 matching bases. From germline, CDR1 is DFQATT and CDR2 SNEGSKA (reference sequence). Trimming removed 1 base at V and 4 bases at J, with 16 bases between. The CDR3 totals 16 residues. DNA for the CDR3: TGCAGTGCTAGAGGACGAGTTGGGGGACGTAATGAAAAACTGTTTTTT. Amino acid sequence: CSARGRVGGRNEKLFF.

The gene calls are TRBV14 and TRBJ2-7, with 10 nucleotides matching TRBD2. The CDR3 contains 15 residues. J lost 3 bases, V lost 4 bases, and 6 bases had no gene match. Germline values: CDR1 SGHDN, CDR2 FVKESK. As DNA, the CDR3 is TGTGCCAGCAGCCCTCTAGCGGGGGAGCGCTACGAGCAGTACTTC. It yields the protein CASSPLAGERYEQYF.

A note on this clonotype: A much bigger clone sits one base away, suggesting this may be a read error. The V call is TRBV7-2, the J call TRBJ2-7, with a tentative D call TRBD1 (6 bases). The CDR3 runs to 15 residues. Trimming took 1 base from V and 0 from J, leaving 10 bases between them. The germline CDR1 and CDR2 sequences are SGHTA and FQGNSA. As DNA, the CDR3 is TGTACCAGCAGCTTAGTCAGGGGCTTCTCCTACGAGCAGTACTTC. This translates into CTSSLVRGFSYEQYF.

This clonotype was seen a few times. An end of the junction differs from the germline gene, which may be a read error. The CDR3 DNA follows: TGTGCCAGCAGTGTACAGGGCCTAAATGAAAAACCGTTTTTT. Encoded protein: CASSVQGLNEKPFF. The chain couples TRBV2 to TRBJ1-4, with D possibly TRBD1 on 6 matching bases. The CDR3 has 14 residues. Per germline, CDR1 SNHLY and CDR2 FYNNEI.

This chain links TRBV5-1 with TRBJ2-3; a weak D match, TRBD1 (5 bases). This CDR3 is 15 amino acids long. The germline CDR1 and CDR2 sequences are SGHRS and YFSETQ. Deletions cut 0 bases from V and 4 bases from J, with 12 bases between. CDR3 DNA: TGCGCCAGCAGCTTGGATTGGGCAGGGTCAGATACGCAGTATTTT. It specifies CASSLDWAGSDTQYF.

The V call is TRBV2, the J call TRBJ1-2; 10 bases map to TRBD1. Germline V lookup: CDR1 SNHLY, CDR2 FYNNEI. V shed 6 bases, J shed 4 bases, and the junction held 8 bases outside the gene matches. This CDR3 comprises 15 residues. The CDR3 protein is CASSFGTGVIYGYTF. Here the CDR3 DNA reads TGTGCCAGCAGCTTCGGGACAGGGGTTATCTATGGCTACACCTTC. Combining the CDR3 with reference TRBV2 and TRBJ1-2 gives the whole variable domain EPEVTQTPSHQVTQMGQEVILRCVPISNHLYFYWYRQILGQKVEFLVSFYNNEISEKSEIFDDQFSVERPDGSNFTLKIRSTKLEDSAMYFCASSFGTGVIYGYTFGSGTRLTVV.

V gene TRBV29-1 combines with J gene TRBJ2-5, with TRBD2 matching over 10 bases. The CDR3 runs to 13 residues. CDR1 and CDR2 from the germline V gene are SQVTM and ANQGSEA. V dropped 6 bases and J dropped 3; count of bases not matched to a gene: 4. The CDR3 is CSVKTSGEETQYF. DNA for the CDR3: TGCAGCGTAAAAACTAGCGGGGAAGAGACCCAGTACTTC.

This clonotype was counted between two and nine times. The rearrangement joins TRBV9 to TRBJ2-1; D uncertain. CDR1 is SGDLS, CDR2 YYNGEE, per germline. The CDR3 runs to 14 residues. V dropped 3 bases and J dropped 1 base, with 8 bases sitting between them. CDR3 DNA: TGTGCCAGCAGCGCAGGAACGTCCTACAATGAGCAGTTCTTC. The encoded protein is CASSAGTSYNEQFF. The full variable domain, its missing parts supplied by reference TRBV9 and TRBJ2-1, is DSGVTQTPKHLITATGQRVTLRCSPRSGDLSVYWYQQSLDQGLQFLIQYYNGEERAKGNILERFSAQQFPDLHSELNLSSLELGDSALYFCASSAGTSYNEQFFGPGTRLTVL.

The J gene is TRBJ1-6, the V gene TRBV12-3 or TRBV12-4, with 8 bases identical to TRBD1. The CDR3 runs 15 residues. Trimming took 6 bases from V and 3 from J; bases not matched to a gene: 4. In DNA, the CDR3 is TGTGCCAGCAGGGAAGACAGGGGCTATAATTCACCCCTCCACTTT. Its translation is CASREDRGYNSPLHF.

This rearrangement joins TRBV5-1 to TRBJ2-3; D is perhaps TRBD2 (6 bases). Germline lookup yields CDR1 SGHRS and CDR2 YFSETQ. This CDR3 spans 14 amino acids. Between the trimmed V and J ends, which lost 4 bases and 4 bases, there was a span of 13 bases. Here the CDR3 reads CASSLIAASDTQYF. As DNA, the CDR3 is TGCGCCAGCAGCCTTATAGCGGCATCAGATACGCAGTATTTT.

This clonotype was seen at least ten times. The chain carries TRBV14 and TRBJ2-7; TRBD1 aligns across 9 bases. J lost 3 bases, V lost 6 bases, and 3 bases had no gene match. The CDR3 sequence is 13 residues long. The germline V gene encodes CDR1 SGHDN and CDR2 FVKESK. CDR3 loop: CASRRQGDYEQYF. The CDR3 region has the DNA TGTGCCAGCAGAAGACAGGGGGACTACGAGCAGTACTTC.

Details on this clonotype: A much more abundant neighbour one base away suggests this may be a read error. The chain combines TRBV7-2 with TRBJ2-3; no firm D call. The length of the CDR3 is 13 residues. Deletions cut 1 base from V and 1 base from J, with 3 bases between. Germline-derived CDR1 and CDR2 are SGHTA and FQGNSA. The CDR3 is CASSLERTDTQYF. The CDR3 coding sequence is TGTGCCAGCAGCTTAGAACGCACAGATACGCAGTATTTT.

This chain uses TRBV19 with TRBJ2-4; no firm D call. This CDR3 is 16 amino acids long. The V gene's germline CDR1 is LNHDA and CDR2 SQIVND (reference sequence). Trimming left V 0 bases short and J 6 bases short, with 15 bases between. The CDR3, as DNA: TGTGCCAGTAGTATAGATGTCGTCGGAGACTTAAACATTCAGTACTTC. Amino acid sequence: CASSIDVVGDLNIQYF. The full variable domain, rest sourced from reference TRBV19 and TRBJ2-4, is DGGITQSPKYLFRKEGQNVTLSCEQNLNHDAMYWYRQDPGQGLRLIYYSQIVNDFQKGDIAEGYSVSREKKESFPLTVTSAQKNPTAFYLCASSIDVVGDLNIQYFGAGTRLSVL.

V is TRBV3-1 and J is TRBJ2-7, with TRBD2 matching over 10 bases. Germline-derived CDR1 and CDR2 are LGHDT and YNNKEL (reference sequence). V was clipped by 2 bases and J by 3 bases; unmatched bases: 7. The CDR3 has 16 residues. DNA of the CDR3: TGTGCCAGCAGCCAATTAGCGGGGGGCAACCGCTACGAGCAGTACTTC. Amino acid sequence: CASSQLAGGNRYEQYF.

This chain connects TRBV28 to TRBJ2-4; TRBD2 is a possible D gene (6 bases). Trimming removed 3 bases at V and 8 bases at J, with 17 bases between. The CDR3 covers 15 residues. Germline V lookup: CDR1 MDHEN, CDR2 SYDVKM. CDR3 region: CASSFPQRREDIQYF. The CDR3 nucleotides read TGTGCCAGCAGTTTCCCCCAGCGCAGGGAGGACATTCAGTACTTC.

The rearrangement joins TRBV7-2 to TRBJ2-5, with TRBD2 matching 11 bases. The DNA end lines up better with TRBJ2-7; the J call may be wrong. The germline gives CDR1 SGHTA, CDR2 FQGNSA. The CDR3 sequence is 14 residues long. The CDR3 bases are TGTGCCAGCAGCTTGGCTAGCGGGAGGAGCGAGCAGTACTTC. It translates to CASSLASGRSEQYF.

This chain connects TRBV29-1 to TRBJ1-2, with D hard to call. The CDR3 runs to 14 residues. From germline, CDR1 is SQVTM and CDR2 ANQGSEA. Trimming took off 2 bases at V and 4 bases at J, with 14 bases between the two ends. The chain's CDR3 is CSVERTGNSYGYTF. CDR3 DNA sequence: TGCAGCGTTGAAAGGACGGGGAACAGCTATGGCTACACCTTC.

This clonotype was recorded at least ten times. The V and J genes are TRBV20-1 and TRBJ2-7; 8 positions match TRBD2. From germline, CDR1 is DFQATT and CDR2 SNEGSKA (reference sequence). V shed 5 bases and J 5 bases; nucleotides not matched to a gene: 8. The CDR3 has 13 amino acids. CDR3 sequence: CSALRTSIHEQYF. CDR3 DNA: TGCAGTGCTCTCCGGACTAGCATCCACGAGCAGTACTTC.

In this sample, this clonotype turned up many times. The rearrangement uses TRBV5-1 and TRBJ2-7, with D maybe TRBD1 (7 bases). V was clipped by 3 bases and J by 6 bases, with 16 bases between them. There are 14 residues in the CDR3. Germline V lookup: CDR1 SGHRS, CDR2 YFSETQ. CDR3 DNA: TGCGCCAGCAGCTCGAGACAGGGACTGGGCGAGCAGTACTTC. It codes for CASSSRQGLGEQYF.

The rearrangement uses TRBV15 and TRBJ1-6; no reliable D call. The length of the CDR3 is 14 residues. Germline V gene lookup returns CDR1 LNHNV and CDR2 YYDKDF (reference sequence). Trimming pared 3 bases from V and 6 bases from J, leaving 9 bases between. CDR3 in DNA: TGTGCCACCAGCAGGGGGAACAGTAATTCACCCCTCCACTTT. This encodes CATSRGNSNSPLHF.

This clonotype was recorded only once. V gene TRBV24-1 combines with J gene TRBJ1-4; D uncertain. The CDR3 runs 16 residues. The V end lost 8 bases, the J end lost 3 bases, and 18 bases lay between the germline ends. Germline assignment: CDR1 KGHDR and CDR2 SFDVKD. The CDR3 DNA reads TGTGCCACCAACGGAGACGCCGGGGAGCCTAATGAAAAACTGTTTTTT. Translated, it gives CATNGDAGEPNEKLFF.

The DNA of the CDR3 is TGTGCCAGCACTACCATGACGGCTTCGACGACCCAGTACTTC. It translates to CASTTMTASTTQYF. The genes are TRBV14 and TRBJ2-5, with unresolved D. Trimming removed 7 bases at V and 7 bases at J, with 19 bases between. The CDR3 has 14 amino acids. Germline V gene lookup returns CDR1 SGHDN and CDR2 FVKESK. The variable domain in full, completed from reference TRBV14 and TRBJ2-5, reads EAGVTQFPSHSVIEKGQTVTLRCDPISGHDNLYWYRRVMGKEIKFLLHFVKESKQDESGMPNNRFLAERTGGTYSTLKVQPAELEDSGVYFCASTTMTASTTQYFGPGTRLLVL.

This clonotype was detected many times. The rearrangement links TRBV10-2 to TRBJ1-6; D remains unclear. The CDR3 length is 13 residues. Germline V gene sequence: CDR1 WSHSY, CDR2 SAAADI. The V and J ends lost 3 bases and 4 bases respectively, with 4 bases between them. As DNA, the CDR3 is TGCGCCAGCAGTGAAAGTTATAATTCACCCCTCCACTTT. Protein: CASSESYNSPLHF.

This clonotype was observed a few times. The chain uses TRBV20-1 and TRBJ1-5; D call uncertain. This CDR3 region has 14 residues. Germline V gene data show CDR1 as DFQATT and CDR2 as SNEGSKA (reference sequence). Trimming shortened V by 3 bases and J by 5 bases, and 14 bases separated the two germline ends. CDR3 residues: CSASYSTTHQPQHF. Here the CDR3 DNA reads TGCAGTGCTAGTTATTCCACAACCCATCAGCCCCAGCATTTT.

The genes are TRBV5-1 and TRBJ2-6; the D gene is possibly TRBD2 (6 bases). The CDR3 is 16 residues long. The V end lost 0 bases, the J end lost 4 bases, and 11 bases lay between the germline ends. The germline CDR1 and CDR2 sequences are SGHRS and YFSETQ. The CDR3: CASSLGEADGANVLTF. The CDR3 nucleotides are TGCGCCAGCAGCTTGGGGGAGGCAGACGGGGCCAACGTCCTGACTTTC.